This TCR beta chain is drawn from a study of shared clonotypes between healthy human individuals. Here immunoSEQ multiplex PCR was the method, and the copy in TCRdb shows in-frame clones only, minus some. The data hold hundreds of thousands of clones, with approximately 96% observed a single time. The CDR3 runs 12 residues. V was clipped by 4 bases and J by 4 bases, with 8 bases between them. Germline lookup yields CDR1 ENHRY and CDR2 SYGVKD. This clone was seen once. The antigen remains unidentified. The sample carries other DNA sequences with the same CDR3. Findings and caveats of the study: Clonotypes which were not shared had lower generation probabilities than clonotypes that all four donors shared.

In the naive CD8 group, cells lacked CD45RO and were positively selected for CCR7, so terminally differentiated effector memory CD45RA+ cells were left out. This receptor was obtained from a woman aged 25-40 years in good health. This chain connects TRBV10-3 to TRBJ2-7; D is possibly TRBD1 (5 bases). The source material was naive CD8+ T cells sorted from blood. CDR3 sequence reads: CAISAGSYEQYF. In DNA form, the CDR3 reads TGTGCCATCAGTGCAGGGTCTTACGAGCAGTACTTC.